The 5 T cell receptor beta chains below come from one sample, sequenced in a study of T cell responses to AZD1222 COVID-19 vaccine. Clones were read by immunoSEQ multiplex PCR, and TCRdb kept only the in-frame ones, dropping some. The repertoire holds about 140,000 clones, with about 90% as singletons. Source: peripheral blood, taken 28 days after the second AZD1222 dose. These receptors were obtained from an adult who received the AZD1222 COVID-19 vaccine.

The J gene is TRBJ1-5, the V gene TRBV24-1; possible D gene TRBD1, 5 bases. The V end was cut by 2 bases, the J end by 2 bases, with 9 bases between. The CDR3 sequence is 15 residues long. The germline gives CDR1 KGHDR, CDR2 SFDVKD. The DNA of the CDR3 is TGTGCCACCAGTGATTCTAGGGGTGGCAATCAGCCCCAGCATTTT. Its translation is CATSDSRGGNQPQHF.

The chain has TRBV7-2 and TRBJ2-5; 8 positions agree with TRBD2. This CDR3 is 15 amino acids long. Germline CDR1 SGHTA, CDR2 FQGNSA. With V trimmed by 5 bases and J by 5 bases, 10 bases remained unmatched. The CDR3 protein is CASSASGSGAETQYF. In DNA form, the CDR3 reads TGTGCCAGCAGCGCCTCGGGTAGCGGGGCGGAGACCCAGTACTTC.

This chain connects TRBV27 to TRBJ2-1; TRBD1 aligns across 8 bases. The CDR3 runs to 20 residues. V was clipped by 8 bases and J by 2 bases; unmatched bases: 23. Germline lookup yields CDR1 MNHEY and CDR2 SMNVEV (reference sequence). This CDR3 reads CASASSTQDRDFWAYNEQFF. CDR3 sequence (DNA): TGTGCCAGCGCCTCCTCAACCCAGGACAGGGATTTTTGGGCCTACAATGAGCAGTTCTTC.

The CDR3 DNA follows: TGTGCCAGCAGCGCCCTCCTAGGAGCCGCGAGTGAGCAGTTCTTC. Protein product: CASSALLGAASEQFF. The chain employs TRBV14 and TRBJ2-1, with D unclear. With 5 bases removed from V and 9 bases from J, the gap between germline ends came to 20 bases. This CDR3 region has 15 residues. Germline values: CDR1 SGHDN, CDR2 FVKESK.

This rearrangement joins TRBV24-1 to TRBJ1-1, with 8 bases lining up with TRBD1. The V gene end was trimmed by 7 bases and the J gene end by 0 bases; junction bases not matched to a gene: 3. CDR3 size: 14 residues. Germline V gene data show CDR1 as KGHDR and CDR2 as SFDVKD. CDR3 nucleotide sequence: TGTGCCACCAGGGCAGGGGGCATGAACACTGAAGCTTTCTTT. This sequence encodes CATRAGGMNTEAFF.